The T cell receptor beta chain under discussion was sequenced for a study of T cell responses to AZD1222 COVID-19 vaccine. About this clone itself: Its antigen is currently unknown.

The repertoire was sequenced with immunoSEQ multiplex PCR; TCRdb's copy has only in-frame clones and lacks some. The data hold about 150,000 clones, with around 94% observed a single time. Whole-study results and caveats: Targets within unmutated variant regions were reportedly found for nearly half of spike-specific TCRs.

The germline CDR1 and CDR2 sequences are WNHNN and SYGVQD (reference sequence). The CDR3 is 17 amino acids. Germline trimming cut 10 bases from V and 4 bases from J; bases unmatched to any gene: 15. The specimen comprised peripheral blood, sampled on day 0 of AZD1222 vaccination. This sequence originates from an adult in good health. V usage is TRBV10-1 and J usage is TRBJ2-7; 14 bases map to TRBD2. CDR3 DNA sequence: TGCGCCACCCCTGCCGGGACTAGCGGGAGAATAATTTACGAGCAGTACGTC. Protein sequence: CATPAGTSGRIIYEQYV.